This passage covers 9 T cell receptor beta chains from one sample sequenced in a study of blood T cell repertoires in COVID-19. Assay used: immunoSEQ multiplex PCR; TCRdb lists only in-frame clones, some missing. The sample holds 15,000 to 20,000 clones, roughly 86% seen once. What was sequenced was peripheral blood. The receptors come from a human donor in a cohort sampled during active COVID-19.

The rearrangement links TRBV5-6 to TRBJ1-1; 7 bases map to TRBD1. This CDR3 has 16 amino acids. Looked up from germline, CDR1 is SGHDT and CDR2 is YYEEEE. The V segment lost 2 bases and the J segment 2 bases; nucleotides outside the gene matches: 9. The CDR3 region has the DNA TGTGCCAGCAGCTTCGACCAGGGGGTAATAAACACTGAAGCTTTCTTT. It encodes CASSFDQGVINTEAFF.

The genes are TRBV7-3 and TRBJ2-7; TRBD1 agrees at 10 bases. Germline V gene sequence: CDR1 SGHTA, CDR2 FQGTGA. The junction had 10 bases not matched to a gene; V was cut back by 5 bases and J by 6 bases. The CDR3 contains 15 residues. The CDR3 sequence: CASSPGTGAPGEQYF. CDR3 sequence (DNA): TGTGCCAGCAGCCCCGGGACAGGGGCTCCGGGCGAGCAGTACTTC.

The chain has TRBV3-1 (or the pseudogene TRBV3-2) and TRBJ2-7, with 11 nucleotides matching TRBD2. This CDR3 comprises 16 residues. Looked up from germline, CDR1 is LGHDT and CDR2 is YNNKEL (reference sequence). After removal of 0 bases from V and 5 bases from J, the junction contained 6 bases not matched to a gene. The CDR3 sequence: CASSQDLLAGGHEQYF. The CDR3 DNA sequence: TGTGCCAGCAGCCAAGATTTGCTAGCGGGAGGACACGAGCAGTACTTC.

The chain links TRBV12-3 or TRBV12-4 to TRBJ1-2; weak D call: TRBD1 (5 bases). Trimming took 8 bases from V and 4 from J, leaving 14 bases between them. The CDR3 is made up of 13 amino acids. The DNA for the CDR3 is TGTGCCAGCGGGCTAAACCAGGGCTATGGCTACACCTTC. Translation gives CASGLNQGYGYTF.

The chain uses TRBV3-1 (or the pseudogene TRBV3-2) and TRBJ2-3, with D unclear. CDR1 and CDR2 (germline): LGHDT, YNNKEL (reference sequence). V lost 0 bases and J lost 6, with 10 bases in between. This CDR3 is built from 14 residues. In DNA, the CDR3 is TGTGCCAGCAGCCAAGAGATCAGCGTTGATACGCAGTATTTT. Amino acids: CASSQEISVDTQYF.

The rearrangement links TRBV2 to TRBJ2-3; 10 bases are a match to TRBD2. J was trimmed by 5 bases and V by 7 bases; bases with no gene match: 15. Germline CDR1 and CDR2: SNHLY and FYNNEI. The CDR3 is made up of 17 amino acids. The CDR3 spells CASTASGRGPGGDTQYF. For the CDR3, the DNA is TGTGCCAGCACGGCTAGCGGGAGAGGGCCCGGGGGAGATACGCAGTATTTT.

The genes are TRBV3-1 (or the pseudogene TRBV3-2) and TRBJ1-1, with a weak D call TRBD1 (6 bases). CDR3 size: 16 residues. Trimming pared 5 bases from V and 1 base from J, leaving 17 bases between. The V gene's germline CDR1 is LGHDT and CDR2 YNNKEL (reference sequence). CDR3 DNA: TGTGCCAGCAGCTTTGACCCAGGGGCTAAGAACACTGAAGCTTTCTTT. Translation: CASSFDPGAKNTEAFF.

In its sample, this clone is large. The chain couples TRBV27 to TRBJ2-3, with 12 nucleotides matching TRBD2. This CDR3 comprises 16 residues. The trim removed 5 bases at V and 2 bases at J, leaving 5 bases unmatched. From germline, CDR1 is MNHEY and CDR2 SMNVEV (reference sequence). As DNA, the CDR3 is TGTGCCAGCAGTCCGCGACTAGCGGGAGCCACAGATACGCAGTATTTT. Translating it yields CASSPRLAGATDTQYF.

The rearrangement links TRBV11-2 to TRBJ1-2; 7 bases agree with TRBD1. CDR3 length equals 15 residues. V trimming: 5 bases; J trimming: 4 bases; junction bases outside the gene matches: 10. Germline CDR1 SGHAT, CDR2 FQNNGV. The CDR3 region has the DNA TGTGCCAGCAGCAAAGATCGAGGGGGCGGCTATGGCTACACCTTC. This translates into CASSKDRGGGYGYTF.